The 21 T cell receptor beta chains below all came from one sample that was sequenced in a study of lymphopenia after photon versus proton radiotherapy. Repertoires were generated with immunoSEQ multiplex PCR, while TCRdb's copy carries only in-frame clones and drops some. Of tens of thousands of clones in the sample, roughly 84% were seen once. The sequencing used peripheral blood, collected from a patient treated with proton-based radiotherapy. These receptors all come from a man aged 60 to 75 with pancreatic cancer.

This sequence joins TRBV28 and TRBJ2-4; TRBD2 is a possible D gene (5 bases). CDR3 length: 16 residues. Trimming stripped 1 base from V and 4 bases from J, with 14 bases between. The V gene's germline CDR1 is MDHEN and CDR2 SYDVKM. The DNA of the CDR3 is TGTGCCAGCAGTTTATTTTATCCAGCGGTTAAAAACATTCAGTACTTC. Translated: CASSLFYPAVKNIQYF.

The V and J genes are TRBV5-1 and TRBJ2-3; D possibly corresponds to TRBD2 (6 bases). CDR1 SGHRS and CDR2 YFSETQ come from the germline V gene. The CDR3 length is 17 residues. V lost 2 bases, J lost 3 bases, and 19 bases lay in between. The CDR3 protein is CASSFGDGGPNTDTQYF. The CDR3 DNA reads TGCGCCAGCAGCTTTGGGGACGGAGGGCCGAATACAGATACGCAGTATTTT.

The DNA for the CDR3 is TGCGCCAGCAGCCAGTCGCAGTACAATGAGCAGTTCTTC. Amino acids: CASSQSQYNEQFF. The V call is TRBV4-1, the J call TRBJ2-1, with unresolved D. The V end lost 3 bases, the J end lost 4 bases, and 7 bases lay between the germline ends. CDR1 and CDR2 from the germline V gene are MGHRA and YSYEKL. CDR3 size: 13 residues.

The chain carries TRBV28 and TRBJ2-5; D is undetermined. From germline, CDR1 is MDHEN and CDR2 SYDVKM. V lost 1 base and J lost 9, with 15 bases in between. This CDR3 is built from 14 residues. The chain's CDR3 is CASSLYPPQFAQYF. CDR3 coding DNA: TGTGCCAGCAGTTTATATCCCCCCCAGTTCGCCCAGTACTTC.

The genes are TRBV6-6 and TRBJ1-5; D might be TRBD1 (6 bases). V was cut by 6 bases and J by 3 bases, with 18 bases left in between. This CDR3 spans 16 amino acids. Germline lookup yields CDR1 MNHNY and CDR2 SVGAGI (reference sequence). The CDR3 bases are TGTGCCAGCAGCAATAGGGACAAAAAGCACAATCAGCCCCAGCATTTT. Translating it yields CASSNRDKKHNQPQHF.

This chain uses TRBV6-1 with TRBJ2-1; TRBD2 matches 9 bases. Germline V gene sequence: CDR1 MNHNS, CDR2 SASEGT. The CDR3 loop spans 20 amino acids. V trimming: 0 bases; J trimming: 7 bases; junction bases outside the gene matches: 19. CDR3 region: CASSEASLGSTSGKRNEQFF. CDR3 DNA sequence: TGTGCCAGCAGTGAAGCAAGCTTGGGATCGACTAGCGGAAAGAGAAATGAGCAGTTCTTC.

The genes are TRBV7-2 and TRBJ1-2; D not resolved. The CDR3 consists of 15 residues. V lost 7 bases, J lost 4 bases, and 19 bases lay in between. CDR1 is SGHTA, CDR2 FQGNSA, per germline. As DNA, the CDR3 is TGTGCCAGCACCGACCAAGCAGGTAGTGGCTATGGCTACACCTTC. Encoded protein: CASTDQAGSGYGYTF.

This clone was counted once. The chain joins TRBV30 to TRBJ1-1; a weak D match, TRBD1 (6 bases). Germline V gene sequence: CDR1 GTSNPN, CDR2 SVGIG (reference sequence). Trimming pared 0 bases from V and 5 bases from J, leaving 16 bases between. This CDR3 contains 15 residues. DNA for the CDR3: TGTGCCTGGAGTGTATCACTCGGGGGGCCGACTGAAGCTTTCTTT. Protein sequence: CAWSVSLGGPTEAFF.

The gene calls are TRBV2 and TRBJ2-3; TRBD2 matches 7 bases. The CDR3 runs 11 residues. In germline, CDR1 is SNHLY, CDR2 FYNNEI. V dropped 8 bases and J dropped 6; count of bases not matched to a gene: 2. The CDR3 nucleotides are TGTGCCAGCCGGGGAGGGGATACGCAGTATTTT. The encoded protein is CASRGGDTQYF.

The V and J genes are TRBV30 and TRBJ2-7; 8 bases match TRBD1. The V and J ends lost 0 bases and 4 bases, in that order; junction bases with no gene match: 8. The CDR3 runs to 15 residues. CDR1 is GTSNPN, CDR2 SVGIG, per germline (reference sequence). The CDR3 here is CAWSVFQGARYEQYF. Here the CDR3 DNA reads TGTGCCTGGAGTGTATTTCAGGGGGCGAGGTACGAGCAGTACTTC.

V usage is TRBV5-1 and J usage is TRBJ2-5, with unresolved D. Germline V lookup: CDR1 SGHRS, CDR2 YFSETQ. With 2 bases removed from V and 2 bases from J, the gap between germline ends came to 7 bases. This CDR3 is built from 13 residues. The CDR3 reads CASSLIRQETQYF. In DNA form, the CDR3 reads TGCGCCAGCAGCTTAATCAGACAAGAGACCCAGTACTTC. The variable domain in full, completed from reference TRBV5-1 and TRBJ2-5, reads KAGVTQTPRYLIKTRGQQVTLSCSPISGHRSVSWYQQTPGQGLQFLFEYFSETQRNKGNFPGRFSGRQFSNSRSEMNVSTLELGDSALYLCASSLIRQETQYFGPGTRLLVL.

The CDR3 DNA reads as TGCGCCAGCAGCCAAGAGTTTAGGTCAGCCCCGGTAGATTGTGAGCAGTTCTTC. Its translation: CASSQEFRSAPVDCEQFF. The rearrangement joins TRBV4-3 to TRBJ2-1; D gene ambiguous. The germline V and J ends were trimmed by 0 bases and 9 bases, with 24 bases remaining between them. The CDR3 is 18 residues long. Germline V gene data show CDR1 as LGHNA and CDR2 as YSLEER.

V and J are TRBV5-6 and TRBJ1-1, with D possibly TRBD1 on 5 matching bases. The ends were cut back, 0 bases at V and 7 bases at J, with 10 bases in the middle. The CDR3 contains 13 residues. Germline-derived CDR1 and CDR2 are SGHDT and YYEEEE. The CDR3 DNA sequence: TGTGCCAGCAGCTTGGAGGGGCCCTTTGAAGCTTTCTTT. Protein: CASSLEGPFEAFF.

The V and J genes are TRBV11-2 and TRBJ2-5; 9 nucleotides match TRBD2. V was pared by 1 base and J by 0 bases, with 0 bases of the junction left unmatched. Per the germline V gene, CDR1 is SGHAT and CDR2 is FQNNGV. The CDR3 runs 15 residues. The CDR3 loop is CASSLGGRDQETQYF. DNA for the CDR3: TGTGCCAGCAGCTTAGGCGGGAGGGACCAAGAGACCCAGTACTTC.

This clone was observed a handful of times. J is TRBJ2-7 and V is TRBV5-6, with D uncertain. The germline gives CDR1 SGHDT, CDR2 YYEEEE. Trimming removed 4 bases from V and 4 bases from J, with 12 bases in between. The length of the CDR3 is 13 residues. The CDR3 DNA sequence: TGTGCCAGCAGCCGGGTGGGTCTATACGAGCAGTACTTC. Translation gives CASSRVGLYEQYF.

V is TRBV5-4 and J is TRBJ2-7, with a possible D match to TRBD2 (6 bases). The CDR3 covers 15 residues. V was cut by 2 bases and J by 6 bases, with 18 bases left in between. The germline V gene has CDR1 SGHNT and CDR2 YYREEE (reference sequence). The CDR3 nucleotides are TGTGCCAGCAGCTTACCGGGACTCAACTCTCGCGAGCAGTACTTC. It codes for CASSLPGLNSREQYF.

The J gene is TRBJ2-5, the V gene TRBV6-5, with 7 bases lining up with TRBD1. Trimming at V came to 6 bases and at J to 4 bases, leaving 11 bases not matched to a gene. The length of the CDR3 is 15 residues. From germline, CDR1 is MNHEY and CDR2 SVGAGI. CDR3 loop: CASSRQGMGRETQYF. In DNA form, the CDR3 reads TGTGCCAGCAGCCGACAGGGAATGGGCAGAGAGACCCAGTACTTC.

The chain employs TRBV7-3 and TRBJ2-3; D is ambiguous. There are 16 residues in the CDR3. Germline V gene sequence: CDR1 SGHTA, CDR2 FQGTGA. V lost 1 base and J lost 2, with 13 bases in between. The CDR3 loop is CASSLNPALSTDTQYF. The CDR3 DNA follows: TGTGCCAGCAGCTTAAATCCAGCTCTTTCCACAGATACGCAGTATTTT.

This chain links TRBV28 with TRBJ2-7; 9 bases fit TRBD1. CDR3 length: 15 residues. Germline loops: CDR1 MDHEN, CDR2 SYDVKM. V lost 6 bases and J lost 5; bases outside the gene matches: 11. CDR3 sequence (DNA): TGTGCCAGCAGCCTTGCCGGACAGGGGAGCGACGAGCAGTACTTC. Translation gives CASSLAGQGSDEQYF.

The sample holds a few counts of this clone. The chain uses TRBV5-5 and TRBJ2-7, with a possible D match to TRBD2 (5 bases). The germline CDR1 and CDR2 sequences are SGHKS and YYEKEE (reference sequence). This CDR3 is 13 amino acids long. The V gene lost 1 base and the J gene lost 5 bases, with 10 bases spanning the gap. DNA of the CDR3: TGTGCCAGCAGCTTGTCGGGGAACGACGAGCAGTACTTC. It translates to CASSLSGNDEQYF.

The chain couples TRBV28 to TRBJ1-1; possible D gene TRBD1, 6 bases. The ends were cut back, 9 bases at V and 0 bases at J, with 11 bases in the middle. There are 13 residues in the CDR3. CDR1 and CDR2 from the germline V gene are MDHEN and SYDVKM. This CDR3 reads CASNRVMNTEAFF. The CDR3, as DNA: TGTGCCAGTAACAGGGTTATGAACACTGAAGCTTTCTTT.